Reported below is one T cell receptor (beta chain). The record originates from a study of blood T cell repertoires in COVID-19. Study-wide context: COVID-19 samples from acute and convalescent phases originated in the United States, Italy and Spain. Sample material is recorded as cDNA or gDNA derived from T cells, B-cell-depleted T cells, or PBMCs.

In germline, CDR1 is SGHNT, CDR2 YYREEE (reference sequence). There are 13 residues in the CDR3. V trimming: 4 bases; J trimming: 4 bases; junction bases outside the gene matches: 4. Authors' data handling: Scientists estimated how many nucleated cells there were by amplifying reference gene primers. Profiled with immunoSEQ multiplex PCR; TCRdb holds only in-frame clones, not every one. V and J calls and clone size come straight from that table; D and trimming were deduced from the DNA. The sample yields 75,000 to 95,000 clones, around four fifths seen once. What was sequenced was peripheral blood. This TCR was sampled from a man aged 50 to 60 with acute or convalescent COVID-19. The chain is built from TRBV5-4 and TRBJ1-2; 7 bases are a match to TRBD1. The CDR3 DNA is TGTGCCAGCAGCGAGACAGGGAGCTATGGCTACACCTTC. This sequence encodes CASSETGSYGYTF.